This TCR beta chain was sequenced during a study of CD8 T cells in Susac syndrome. With random hexamers, reverse transcription was performed on about 0.45 to 1 ug of RNA. Multiplex immunoSEQ PCR targeted 54 Vbeta and 13 Jbeta TCR beta segments. MiXCR, applied by TCRdb to the immunoSEQ multiplex PCR reads, yields one record per CDR3 protein. This sample has 300,000 or so distinct CDR3 sequences; 92% occur once, and the top ten carry less than 0.08%. About this clonotype itself: The antigen remains undetermined.

Points from the study as a whole: Regarding the TCR sequencing and HLA analysis, the study admitted that a relatively small number of individuals were involved.

Those who served as multiple sclerosis controls were treatment-naive patients with stable or active relapsing-remitting disease. It was negative isolation that provided the CD8+ and CD4+ T cells, whereas TEMRA cells were enriched by FACS. The sequencing input was CD4+ T cells from PBMCs. This receptor was taken from a human donor with multiple sclerosis.

CDR3 nucleotide sequence: TGTGCCAGCTCACCCTTACTTCCAGGCACAGATACGCAGTATTTT. It specifies CASSPLLPGTDTQYF. The rearrangement links TRBV18 to TRBJ2-3, with D hard to call. V dropped 3 bases and J dropped 1 base, with 11 bases sitting between them. Germline V CDR1 and CDR2: KGHSH, LQKENI. There are 15 residues in the CDR3.